A single sample gave rise to the 10 T cell receptor beta chains below, sequenced in a study of T cell repertoires in cytomegalovirus infection. TCRdb re-analysed the reads in MiXCR, keeping a single row per CDR3 protein. This sample has some 400,000 distinct CDR3 sequences, with roughly 31% found just once. Sequencing was done on a sample of PBMCs. The receptors were sampled from a human donor in good health (CMV status not recorded). Some clones in this sample may be carry-over from other donors' samples.

This clonotype was counted a few times. V usage is TRBV6-1 and J usage is TRBJ2-7, with 7 bases matching TRBD2. The CDR3 consists of 13 residues. The V gene end was trimmed by 6 bases and the J gene end by 2 bases; junction bases not matched to a gene: 4. Looked up from germline, CDR1 is MNHNS and CDR2 is SASEGT. CDR3 amino acids: CASRGGVAYEQYF. The CDR3 bases are TGTGCCAGCAGGGGGGGGGTGGCCTACGAGCAGTACTTC.

Turning to this clonotype: With a much larger clone just one base away, this may be a read error. Here the CDR3 omits its conserved ending phenylalanine or tryptophan, so a read error is the likely source. The rearrangement links TRBV11-2 to TRBJ1-1, with TRBD1 as a possible D gene (6 bases). CDR1 and CDR2 (germline): SGHAT, FQNNGV. The CDR3 is made up of 15 amino acids. V shed 5 bases and J shed 3 bases, with 16 bases lying between them. Here the CDR3 DNA reads TGTGCCAGCAGCCCCCTAGGGGGGTTGGACACTGAAGCTTTCTCT. Amino acid sequence: CASSPLGGLDTEAFS.

This clonotype was seen a handful of times. In nucleotides, the CDR3 is TGTGCCAGCAGCCTAGCCCCCGGGACAGGGAGCAATCAGCCCCAGCATTTT. This encodes CASSLAPGTGSNQPQHF. This chain connects TRBV4-2 to TRBJ1-5, with 9 bases lining up with TRBD1. The CDR3 runs 17 residues. V was clipped by 4 bases and J by 1 base; unmatched bases: 8. Germline-derived CDR1 and CDR2 are LGHNA and YNFKEQ.

The J gene is TRBJ1-1, the V gene TRBV6-5, with D unresolved. Germline CDR1 reads MNHEY; CDR2 reads SVGAGI. CDR3 length: 15 amino acids. V was shortened by 0 bases and J by 1 base, with 9 bases between the two germline ends. The CDR3 coding sequence is TGTGCCAGCAGTTACTCGCCAGTACCGAACACTGAAGCTTTCTTT. Translation gives CASSYSPVPNTEAFF.

This clonotype was counted a few times. The gene calls are TRBV6-2 or TRBV6-3 and TRBJ1-2; D perhaps matches TRBD1 (6 bases). CDR3 size: 13 residues. The ends were cut back, 6 bases at V and 8 bases at J, with 16 bases in the middle. Per the germline V gene, CDR1 is MNHEY and CDR2 is SVGEGT. The CDR3 nucleotides are TGTGCCAGCAGGGTCTCAGGGGCGGAAGGCTACACCTTC. It codes for CASRVSGAEGYTF.

This chain joins TRBV2 and TRBJ2-7; D remains ambiguous. Germline lookup yields CDR1 SNHLY and CDR2 FYNNEI. V lost 4 bases to trimming and J lost 1 base, with 2 bases between them. The CDR3 covers 11 residues. The CDR3 loop reads CASSGSYEQYF. The CDR3 nucleotides are TGTGCCAGCAGTGGTTCCTACGAGCAGTACTTC. Full variable domain (remainder filled in from reference TRBV2 and TRBJ2-7): EPEVTQTPSHQVTQMGQEVILRCVPISNHLYFYWYRQILGQKVEFLVSFYNNEISEKSEIFDDQFSVERPDGSNFTLKIRSTKLEDSAMYFCASSGSYEQYFGPGTRLTVT.

This clonotype occurred a few times. The chain uses TRBV7-9 and TRBJ2-7; no clear D gene. This CDR3 spans 11 amino acids. The germline gives CDR1 SEHNR, CDR2 FQNEAQ (reference sequence). V was pared by 2 bases and J by 9 bases, with 8 bases between. The CDR3 spells CASSLSGVQYF. CDR3 DNA sequence: TGTGCCAGCAGCTTAAGTGGGGTGCAGTACTTC.

This clonotype has at least ten counts. The J gene is TRBJ1-4, the V gene TRBV6-1; 10 bases align to TRBD1. The germline CDR1 and CDR2 sequences are MNHNS and SASEGT. The CDR3 contains 16 residues. The V gene end was trimmed by 3 bases and the J gene end by 5 bases; junction bases not matched to a gene: 6. CDR3 sequence: CASSDWTGGSNEKLFF. The CDR3 nucleotides read TGTGCCAGCAGTGACTGGACAGGGGGTTCCAATGAAAAACTGTTTTTT.

Many counts were recorded for this clonotype. J is TRBJ2-6 and V is TRBV7-8; D gene uncertain. Per germline, CDR1 SGHVS and CDR2 FQNEAQ. V dropped 1 base and J dropped 0 bases, with 10 bases sitting between them. This CDR3 spans 17 amino acids. The chain's CDR3 is CASSLVSRVSGANVLTF. The CDR3 DNA follows: TGTGCCAGCAGCTTAGTTTCGCGCGTCTCTGGGGCCAACGTCCTGACTTTC.

The table lists this clonotype with a few counts. V and J are TRBV5-1 and TRBJ1-1, with TRBD1 matching over 8 bases. CDR1 and CDR2 (germline): SGHRS, YFSETQ. The CDR3 extends over 15 amino acids. J gave up 6 bases and V 0 bases, and 7 bases lay outside the gene matches. In DNA form, the CDR3 reads TGCGCCAGCAGCTTGGGTGGACAGGGAGTATCTGAAGCTTTCTTT. It specifies CASSLGGQGVSEAFF. Supplemented by reference TRBV5-1 and TRBJ1-1, the full variable domain reads KAGVTQTPRYLIKTRGQQVTLSCSPISGHRSVSWYQQTPGQGLQFLFEYFSETQRNKGNFPGRFSGRQFSNSRSEMNVSTLELGDSALYLCASSLGGQGVSEAFFGQGTRLTVV.